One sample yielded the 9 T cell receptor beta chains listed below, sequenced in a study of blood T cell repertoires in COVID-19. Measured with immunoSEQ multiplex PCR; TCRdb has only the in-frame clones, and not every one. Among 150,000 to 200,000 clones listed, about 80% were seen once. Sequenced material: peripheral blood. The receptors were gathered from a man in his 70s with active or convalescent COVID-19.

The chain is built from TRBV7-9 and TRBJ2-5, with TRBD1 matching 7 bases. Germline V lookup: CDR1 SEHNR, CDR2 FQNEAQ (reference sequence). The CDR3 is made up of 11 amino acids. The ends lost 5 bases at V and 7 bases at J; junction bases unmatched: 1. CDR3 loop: CASSPGGTQYF. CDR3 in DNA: TGTGCCAGCAGCCCAGGGGGGACCCAGTACTTC.

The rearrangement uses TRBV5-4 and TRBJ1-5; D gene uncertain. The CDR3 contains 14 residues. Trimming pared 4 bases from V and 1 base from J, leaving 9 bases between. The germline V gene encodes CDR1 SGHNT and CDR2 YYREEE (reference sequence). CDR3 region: CASSIHWSNQPQHF. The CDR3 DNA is TGTGCCAGCAGCATCCACTGGAGCAATCAGCCCCAGCATTTT.

CDR3 residues: CASRTGQGANTGELFF. The DNA for the CDR3 is TGTGCCAGCAGGACCGGACAGGGGGCTAACACCGGGGAGCTGTTTTTT. V usage is TRBV2 and J usage is TRBJ2-2, with TRBD1 identical over 11 bases. The CDR3 covers 16 residues. Germline V gene sequence: CDR1 SNHLY, CDR2 FYNNEI. Trimming removed 6 bases from V and 2 bases from J; junction bases left unmatched: 5. The variable domain in full, completed from reference TRBV2 and TRBJ2-2, reads EPEVTQTPSHQVTQMGQEVILRCVPISNHLYFYWYRQILGQKVEFLVSFYNNEISEKSEIFDDQFSVERPDGSNFTLKIRSTKLEDSAMYFCASRTGQGANTGELFFGEGSRLTVL.

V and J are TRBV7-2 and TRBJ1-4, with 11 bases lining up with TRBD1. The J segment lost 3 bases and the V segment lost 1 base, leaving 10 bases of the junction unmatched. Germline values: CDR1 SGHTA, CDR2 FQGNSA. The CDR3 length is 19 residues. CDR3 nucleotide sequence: TGTGCCAGCAGCTTAGAAGGGGGACAGGGGGTCGGGGCTAATGAAAAACTGTTTTTT. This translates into CASSLEGGQGVGANEKLFF.

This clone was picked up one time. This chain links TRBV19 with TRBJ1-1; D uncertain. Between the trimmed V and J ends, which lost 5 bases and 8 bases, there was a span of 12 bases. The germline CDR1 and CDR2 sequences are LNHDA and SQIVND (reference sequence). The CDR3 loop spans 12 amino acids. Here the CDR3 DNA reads TGTGCCAGTAGTCCCGCGGCAGCCGAAGCTTTCTTT. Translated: CASSPAAAEAFF.

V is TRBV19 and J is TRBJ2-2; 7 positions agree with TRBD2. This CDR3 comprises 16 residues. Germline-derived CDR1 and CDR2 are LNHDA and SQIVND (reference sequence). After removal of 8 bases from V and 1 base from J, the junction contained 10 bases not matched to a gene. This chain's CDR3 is CASQPLGGGNTGELFF. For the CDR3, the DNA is TGTGCCAGTCAACCCCTGGGCGGGGGGAACACCGGGGAGCTGTTTTTT.

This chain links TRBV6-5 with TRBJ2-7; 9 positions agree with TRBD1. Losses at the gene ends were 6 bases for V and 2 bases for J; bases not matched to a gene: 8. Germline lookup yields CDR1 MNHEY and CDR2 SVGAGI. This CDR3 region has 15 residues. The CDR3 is CASRYSGQGTYEQYF. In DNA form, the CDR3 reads TGTGCCAGCAGGTATTCGGGACAGGGAACCTACGAGCAGTACTTC.

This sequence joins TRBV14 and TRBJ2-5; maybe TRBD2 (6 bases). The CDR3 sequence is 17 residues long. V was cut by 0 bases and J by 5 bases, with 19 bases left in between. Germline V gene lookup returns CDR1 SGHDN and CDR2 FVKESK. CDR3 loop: CASSQEDISTRRETQYF. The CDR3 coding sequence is TGTGCCAGCAGCCAAGAGGACATATCGACTAGGAGGGAGACCCAGTACTTC.

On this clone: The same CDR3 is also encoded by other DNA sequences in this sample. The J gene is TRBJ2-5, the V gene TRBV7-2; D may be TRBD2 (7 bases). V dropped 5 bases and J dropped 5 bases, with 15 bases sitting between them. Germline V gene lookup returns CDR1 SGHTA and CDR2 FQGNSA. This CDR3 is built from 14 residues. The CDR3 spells CASSEGGGMETQYF. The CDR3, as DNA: TGTGCCAGCAGCGAAGGGGGGGGGATGGAGACCCAGTACTTC.